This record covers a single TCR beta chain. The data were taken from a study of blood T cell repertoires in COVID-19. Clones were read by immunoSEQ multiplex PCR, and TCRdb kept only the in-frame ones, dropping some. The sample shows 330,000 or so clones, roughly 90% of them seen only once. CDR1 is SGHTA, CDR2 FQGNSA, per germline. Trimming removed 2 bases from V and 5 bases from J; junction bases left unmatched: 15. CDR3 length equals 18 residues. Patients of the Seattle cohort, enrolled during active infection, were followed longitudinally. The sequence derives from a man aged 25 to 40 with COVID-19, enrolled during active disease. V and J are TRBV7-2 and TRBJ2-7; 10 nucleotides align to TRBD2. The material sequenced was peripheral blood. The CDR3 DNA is TGTGCCAGCAGCTTACCCCGAGGTGCCAGCGGGAGGGCCGACGAGCAGTACTTC. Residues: CASSLPRGASGRADEQYF.